A single sample gave rise to the 15 T cell receptor beta chains below, sequenced in a study of CD8 T cells in ankylosing spondylitis. The study's findings and limits: Fewer than ten highly homologous variants made up a TCR beta motif that seemed to typify ankylosing spondylitis blood.

TCRdb re-called the 5' RACE reads through MiXCR, storing one row per CDR3 protein. The sample contains hundreds of thousands of distinct CDR3 sequences, approximately 12% of which appear only once. Antigens of these TCRs are unknown. The source material was blood, either unsorted or a sorted T cell fraction (not recorded which). Every receptor here comes from a male donor with ankylosing spondylitis.

This chain joins TRBV29-1 and TRBJ2-4; no reliable D call. From germline, CDR1 is SQVTM and CDR2 ANQGSEA. This CDR3 has 12 residues. The V end lost 4 bases, the J end lost 0 bases, and 4 bases lay between the germline ends. CDR3 coding DNA: TGCAGCGTTGTACTAGCCAAAAACATTCAGTACTTC. It codes for CSVVLAKNIQYF.

V usage is TRBV24-1 and J usage is TRBJ2-1; 7 bases are a match to TRBD2. Trimming took 2 bases from V and 0 from J; bases not matched to a gene: 9. CDR1 KGHDR and CDR2 SFDVKD come from the germline V gene. CDR3 length: 18 amino acids. CDR3 sequence: CATSDWGPSGSSYNEQFF. DNA of the CDR3: TGTGCCACCAGTGATTGGGGCCCTAGCGGCAGCTCCTACAATGAGCAGTTCTTC.

This clonotype turned up a few times. The chain has TRBV4-1 and TRBJ2-7, with a possible D match to TRBD1 (6 bases). Germline CDR1 is MGHRA and CDR2 is YSYEKL. Trimming removed 2 bases at V and 5 bases at J, with 13 bases between. This CDR3 contains 14 residues. The CDR3 nucleotides read TGCGCCAGCAGCCAAAATGACAGGTTGGACGAGCAGTACTTC. Protein sequence: CASSQNDRLDEQYF.

This clonotype was found a few times. The CDR3 coding sequence is TGTGCCAGCAGCTTAGCTCCCTCAACCGGGGGTTACGAGCAGTACTTC. Encoded protein: CASSLAPSTGGYEQYF. The rearrangement joins TRBV7-2 to TRBJ2-7; tentative D call: TRBD2 (6 bases). CDR1 and CDR2 from the germline V gene are SGHTA and FQGNSA. The V end was cut by 0 bases, the J end by 4 bases, with 16 bases between. This CDR3 contains 16 residues. Filled out from reference TRBV7-2 and TRBJ2-7, the complete variable domain reads GAGVSQSPSNKVTEKGKDVELRCDPISGHTALYWYRQSLGQGLEFLIYFQGNSAPDKSGLPSDRFSAERTGGSVSTLTIQRTQQEDSAVYLCASSLAPSTGGYEQYFGPGTRLTVT.

This clonotype was observed a few times. The rearrangement links TRBV5-1 to TRBJ2-5; TRBD2 matches at 11 bases. The V and J ends lost 4 bases and 9 bases, in that order; junction bases with no gene match: 11. This CDR3 has 15 amino acids. Germline CDR1 is SGHRS and CDR2 is YFSETQ. CDR3 sequence: CASSITGTSGLSQYF. Written as DNA, the CDR3 is TGCGCCAGCAGCATAACCGGGACTAGCGGATTGTCCCAGTACTTC.

V gene TRBV20-1 combines with J gene TRBJ2-3; D gene unclear. CDR3 size: 12 residues. Trimming removed 6 bases from V and 2 bases from J, with 9 bases in between. Germline V gives CDR1 DFQATT, CDR2 SNEGSKA (reference sequence). CDR3 protein: CSASEYTDTQYF. The CDR3 DNA reads as TGCAGTGCCAGCGAGTACACAGATACGCAGTATTTT.

Many counts were recorded for this clonotype. The chain has TRBV20-1 and TRBJ2-5, with 7 bases aligning to TRBD1. The CDR3 extends over 12 amino acids. Unmatched junction bases numbered 3, after V lost 6 bases and J lost 2 bases. CDR1 is DFQATT, CDR2 SNEGSKA, per germline (reference sequence). CDR3 in DNA: TGCAGTGCCCGGGACAGACAAGAGACCCAGTACTTC. Its translation: CSARDRQETQYF.

This clonotype has at least ten counts. The chain has TRBV20-1 and TRBJ2-3; TRBD2 aligns across 10 bases. This CDR3 region has 13 residues. CDR1 and CDR2 (germline): DFQATT, SNEGSKA (reference sequence). Losses at the gene ends were 3 bases for V and 14 bases for J; bases not matched to a gene: 11. The CDR3 reads CSARGQLAGSAYF. The CDR3 nucleotides are TGCAGTGCTAGGGGCCAACTAGCGGGAAGTGCGTATTTT.

This clonotype was counted only a few times. V and J are TRBV4-3 and TRBJ2-7; 8 bases line up with TRBD2. The CDR3 is 15 amino acids. V shed 5 bases and J 6 bases; nucleotides not matched to a gene: 12. CDR1 is LGHNA and CDR2 is YSLEER in the germline V gene. The CDR3 DNA follows: TGCGCCAGCAGCTCGGGGGGGGGCCGAGTCCCCGAGCAGTACTTC. As protein: CASSSGGGRVPEQYF.

This sequence joins TRBV5-3 and TRBJ2-7; D is ambiguous. TRBV5-3 qualifies as an ORF whose function is uncertain. The CDR3 is made up of 15 amino acids. V was cut by 3 bases and J by 3 bases, with 16 bases left in between. This CDR3 is CARSWPLGRIYEQYF. The CDR3 DNA is TGTGCCAGAAGCTGGCCCCTTGGACGGATCTACGAGCAGTACTTC.

CDR3 in amino acids: CSARSSVYNEQFF. Written as DNA, the CDR3 is TGCAGTGCTAGATCTAGCGTCTACAATGAGCAGTTCTTC. J is TRBJ2-1 and V is TRBV20-1; TRBD2 is a possible D gene (6 bases). This CDR3 is built from 13 residues. Trimming stripped 2 bases from V and 3 bases from J, with 8 bases between. Germline V lookup: CDR1 DFQATT, CDR2 SNEGSKA (reference sequence).

The chain has TRBV6-1 and TRBJ1-4, with 9 positions matching TRBD1. Germline-derived CDR1 and CDR2 are MNHNS and SASEGT. V dropped 4 bases and J dropped 6; count of bases not matched to a gene: 3. This CDR3 is built from 14 residues. As DNA, the CDR3 is TGTGCCAGCAGTGTAAGGGACAGGGATGAAAAACTGTTTTTT. Translating it yields CASSVRDRDEKLFF.

This clonotype has more than one count but fewer than ten. The CDR3 DNA is TGCAGTGCTAGGTCGCGGGGCTGGTACAATGAGCAGTTCTTC. Residues: CSARSRGWYNEQFF. The chain recombines TRBV20-1 with TRBJ2-1, with a tentative D call TRBD2 (6 bases). The CDR3 extends over 14 amino acids. In germline, CDR1 is DFQATT, CDR2 SNEGSKA (reference sequence). Trimming removed 3 bases from V and 4 bases from J, with 13 bases in between.

This clonotype was detected a few times. This chain connects TRBV20-1 to TRBJ2-1; TRBD1 agrees at 11 bases. Trimming removed 5 bases from V and 7 bases from J; junction bases left unmatched: 4. The CDR3 has 13 amino acids. Per the germline V gene, CDR1 is DFQATT and CDR2 is SNEGSKA (reference sequence). CDR3 bases: TGCAGTGCTGCGGACAGGGGGCAGAATGAGCAGTTCTTC. Translating gives CSAADRGQNEQFF.

Only a few counts were recorded for this clonotype. The V gene is TRBV12-3 or TRBV12-4, the J gene TRBJ2-7; TRBD1 might be the D (5 bases). CDR3 length equals 14 residues. V dropped 7 bases and J dropped 7 bases, with 20 bases sitting between them. In DNA form, the CDR3 reads TGTGCCAGCACCCAGGGAAGGGGTGTAGTAGAGCAGTACTTC. The encoded protein is CASTQGRGVVEQYF.